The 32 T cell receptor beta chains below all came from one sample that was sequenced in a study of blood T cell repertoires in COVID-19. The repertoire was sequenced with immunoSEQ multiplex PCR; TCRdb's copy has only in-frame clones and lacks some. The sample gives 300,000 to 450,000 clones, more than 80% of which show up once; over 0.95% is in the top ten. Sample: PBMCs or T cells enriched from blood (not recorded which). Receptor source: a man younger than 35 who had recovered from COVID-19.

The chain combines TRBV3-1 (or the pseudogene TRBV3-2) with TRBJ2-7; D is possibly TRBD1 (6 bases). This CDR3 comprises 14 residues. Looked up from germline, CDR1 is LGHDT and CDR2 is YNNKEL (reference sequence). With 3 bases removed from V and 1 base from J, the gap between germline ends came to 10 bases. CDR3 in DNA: TGTGCCAGCAGCCAGACAGGTCTTTCCTACGAGCAGTACTTC. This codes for CASSQTGLSYEQYF.

The CDR3: CASTPRDSYGYTF. CDR3 sequence (DNA): TGTGCCAGCACCCCCCGTGACAGCTATGGCTACACCTTC. The rearrangement joins TRBV11-2 to TRBJ1-2; D might be TRBD1 (5 bases). Germline V gene lookup returns CDR1 SGHAT and CDR2 FQNNGV. The CDR3 is 13 amino acids. V lost 7 bases, J lost 4 bases, and 13 bases lay in between.

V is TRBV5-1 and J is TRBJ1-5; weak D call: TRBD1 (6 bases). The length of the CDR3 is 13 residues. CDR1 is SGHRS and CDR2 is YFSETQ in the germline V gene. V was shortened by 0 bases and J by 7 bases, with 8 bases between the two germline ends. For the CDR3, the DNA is TGCGCCAGCAGCTTGGACAGGGAGCAGCCCCAGCATTTT. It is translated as CASSLDREQPQHF. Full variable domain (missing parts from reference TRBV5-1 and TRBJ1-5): KAGVTQTPRYLIKTRGQQVTLSCSPISGHRSVSWYQQTPGQGLQFLFEYFSETQRNKGNFPGRFSGRQFSNSRSEMNVSTLELGDSALYLCASSLDREQPQHFGDGTRLSIL.

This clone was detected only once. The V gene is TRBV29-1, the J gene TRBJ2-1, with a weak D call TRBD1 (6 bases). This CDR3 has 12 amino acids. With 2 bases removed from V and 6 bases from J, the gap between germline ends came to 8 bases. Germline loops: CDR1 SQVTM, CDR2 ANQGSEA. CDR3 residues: CSVEKDSNEQFF. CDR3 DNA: TGCAGCGTTGAAAAGGACAGCAATGAGCAGTTCTTC.

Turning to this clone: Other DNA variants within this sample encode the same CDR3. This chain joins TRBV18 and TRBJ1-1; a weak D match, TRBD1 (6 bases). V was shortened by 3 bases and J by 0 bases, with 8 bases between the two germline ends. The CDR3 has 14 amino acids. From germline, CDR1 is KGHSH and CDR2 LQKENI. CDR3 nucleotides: TGTGCCAGCTCACCCCAGGGGATGAACACTGAAGCTTTCTTT. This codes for CASSPQGMNTEAFF.

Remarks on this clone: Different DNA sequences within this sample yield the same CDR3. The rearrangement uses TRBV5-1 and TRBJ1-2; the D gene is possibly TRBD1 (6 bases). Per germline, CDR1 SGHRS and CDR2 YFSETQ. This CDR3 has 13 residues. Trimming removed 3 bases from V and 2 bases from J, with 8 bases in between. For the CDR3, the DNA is TGCGCCAGCAGCTCAGGACAGAACTATGGCTACACCTTC. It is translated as CASSSGQNYGYTF.

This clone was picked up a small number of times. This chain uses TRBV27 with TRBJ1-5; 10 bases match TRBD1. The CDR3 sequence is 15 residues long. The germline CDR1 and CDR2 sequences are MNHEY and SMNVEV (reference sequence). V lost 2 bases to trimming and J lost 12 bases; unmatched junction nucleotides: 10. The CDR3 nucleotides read TGTGCCAGCAGTTTAGGAGGGACAGGGGTCGGCAGCCAGCATTTT. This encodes CASSLGGTGVGSQHF.

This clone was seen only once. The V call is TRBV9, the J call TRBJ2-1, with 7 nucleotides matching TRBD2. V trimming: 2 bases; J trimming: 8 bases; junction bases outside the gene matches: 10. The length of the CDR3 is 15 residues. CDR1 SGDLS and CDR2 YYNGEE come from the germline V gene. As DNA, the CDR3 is TGTGCCAGCAGCGTGGGGGACTACCCTCAGGATGAGCAGTTCTTC. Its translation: CASSVGDYPQDEQFF.

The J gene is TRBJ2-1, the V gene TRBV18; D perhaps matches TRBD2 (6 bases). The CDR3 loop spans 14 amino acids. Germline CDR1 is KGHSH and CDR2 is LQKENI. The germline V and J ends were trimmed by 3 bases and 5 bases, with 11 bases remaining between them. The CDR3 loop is CASSPLATDNEQFF. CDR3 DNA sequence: TGTGCCAGCTCACCCCTAGCGACCGACAATGAGCAGTTCTTC.

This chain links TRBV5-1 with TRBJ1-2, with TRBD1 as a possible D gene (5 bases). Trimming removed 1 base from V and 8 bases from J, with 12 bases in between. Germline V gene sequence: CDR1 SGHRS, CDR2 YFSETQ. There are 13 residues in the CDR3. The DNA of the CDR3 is TGCGCCAGCAGCTTGCAGGGTAAAGGAGGCTACACCTTC. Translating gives CASSLQGKGGYTF.

In nucleotides, the CDR3 is TGTGCCAGCAGTTCCTCTGACGGGAGAGGATCCTACGAGCAGTACTTC. This gives the protein CASSSSDGRGSYEQYF. This chain uses TRBV27 with TRBJ2-7, with D tentatively TRBD2 (6 bases). The length of the CDR3 is 16 residues. The ends were cut back, 4 bases at V and 1 base at J, with 17 bases in the middle. In germline, CDR1 is MNHEY, CDR2 SMNVEV (reference sequence).

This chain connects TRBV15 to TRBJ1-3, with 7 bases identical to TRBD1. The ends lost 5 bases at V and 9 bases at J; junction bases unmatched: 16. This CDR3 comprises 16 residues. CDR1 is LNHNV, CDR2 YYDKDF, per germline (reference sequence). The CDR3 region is CATSRTGAGAGGTIYF. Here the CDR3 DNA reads TGTGCCACCAGCCGTACAGGGGCAGGCGCGGGGGGCACCATATATTTT.

The CDR3 protein is CASSSAGQPRYEQYF. The CDR3 DNA is TGTGCCAGCAGCTCTGCGGGACAGCCGAGATACGAGCAGTACTTC. The chain recombines TRBV5-8 with TRBJ2-7; maybe TRBD1 (7 bases). This CDR3 has 15 amino acids. Germline V CDR1 and CDR2: SGHTS, YDEGEE. V was shortened by 3 bases and J by 4 bases, with 17 bases between the two germline ends.

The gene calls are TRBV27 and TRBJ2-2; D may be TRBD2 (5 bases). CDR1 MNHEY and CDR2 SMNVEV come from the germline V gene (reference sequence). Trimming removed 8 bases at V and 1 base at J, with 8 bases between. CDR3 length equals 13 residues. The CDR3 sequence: CASWSGNTGELFF. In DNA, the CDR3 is TGTGCCAGCTGGAGCGGGAACACCGGGGAGCTGTTTTTT.

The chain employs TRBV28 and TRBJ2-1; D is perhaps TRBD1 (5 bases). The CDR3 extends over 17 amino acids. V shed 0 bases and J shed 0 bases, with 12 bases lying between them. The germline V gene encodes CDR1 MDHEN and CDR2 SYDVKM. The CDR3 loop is CASSLWAGKSSYNEQFF. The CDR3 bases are TGTGCCAGCAGTTTATGGGCAGGGAAAAGCTCCTACAATGAGCAGTTCTTC.

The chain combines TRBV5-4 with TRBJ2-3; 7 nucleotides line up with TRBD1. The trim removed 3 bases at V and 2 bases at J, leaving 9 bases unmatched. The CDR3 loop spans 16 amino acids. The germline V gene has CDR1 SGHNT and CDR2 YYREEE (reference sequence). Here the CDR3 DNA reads TGTGCCAGCAGCTGGCCGGGACAGATAGACACAGATACGCAGTATTTT. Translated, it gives CASSWPGQIDTDTQYF.

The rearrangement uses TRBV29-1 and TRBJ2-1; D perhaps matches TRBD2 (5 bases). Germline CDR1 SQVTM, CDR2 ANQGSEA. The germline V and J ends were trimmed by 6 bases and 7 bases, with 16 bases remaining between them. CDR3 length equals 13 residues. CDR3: CSVEPGSINEQFF. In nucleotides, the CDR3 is TGCAGCGTCGAGCCGGGGTCTATTAATGAGCAGTTCTTC.

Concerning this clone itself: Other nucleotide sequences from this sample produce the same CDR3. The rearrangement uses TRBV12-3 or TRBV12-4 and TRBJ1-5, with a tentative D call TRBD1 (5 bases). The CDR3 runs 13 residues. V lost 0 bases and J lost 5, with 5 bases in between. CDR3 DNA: TGTGCCAGCAGTTTAGCAGGGGATCAGCCCCAGCATTTT. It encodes CASSLAGDQPQHF.

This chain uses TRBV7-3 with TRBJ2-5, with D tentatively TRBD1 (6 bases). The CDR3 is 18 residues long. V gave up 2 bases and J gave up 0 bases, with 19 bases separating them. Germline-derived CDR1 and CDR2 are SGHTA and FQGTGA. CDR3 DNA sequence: TGTGCCAGCAGCTTAGGTTTGTACGCGGACAGAGACCAAGAGACCCAGTACTTC. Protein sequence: CASSLGLYADRDQETQYF.

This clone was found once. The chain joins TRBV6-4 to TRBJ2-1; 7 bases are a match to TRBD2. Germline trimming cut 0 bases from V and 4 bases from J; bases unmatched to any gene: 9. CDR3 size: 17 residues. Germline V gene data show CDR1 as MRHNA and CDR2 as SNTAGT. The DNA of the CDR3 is TGTGCCAGCAGTGACTCTTTTGGACTAGGGGATTACAATGAGCAGTTCTTC. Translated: CASSDSFGLGDYNEQFF.

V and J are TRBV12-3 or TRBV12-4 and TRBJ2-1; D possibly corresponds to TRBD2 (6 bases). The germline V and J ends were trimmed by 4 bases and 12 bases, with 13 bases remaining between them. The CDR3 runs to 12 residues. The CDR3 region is CASSSSAGGQFF. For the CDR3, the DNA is TGTGCCAGCAGTTCCTCAGCGGGTGGGCAGTTCTTC.

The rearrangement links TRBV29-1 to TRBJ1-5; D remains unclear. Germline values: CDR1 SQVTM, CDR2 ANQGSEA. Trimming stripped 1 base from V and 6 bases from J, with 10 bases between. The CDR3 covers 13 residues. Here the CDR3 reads CSVEVVPGQPQHF. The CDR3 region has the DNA TGCAGCGTTGAAGTTGTCCCCGGTCAGCCCCAGCATTTT.

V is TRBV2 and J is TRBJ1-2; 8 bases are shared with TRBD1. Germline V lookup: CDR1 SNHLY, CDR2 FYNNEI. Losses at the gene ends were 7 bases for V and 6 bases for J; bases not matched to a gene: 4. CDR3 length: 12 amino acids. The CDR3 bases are TGTGCCAGCACGGACAGGGCGGATGGCTACACCTTC. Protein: CASTDRADGYTF.

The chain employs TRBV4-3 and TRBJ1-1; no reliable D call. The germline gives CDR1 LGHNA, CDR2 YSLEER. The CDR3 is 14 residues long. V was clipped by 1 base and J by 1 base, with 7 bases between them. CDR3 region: CASSQARSNTEAFF. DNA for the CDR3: TGCGCCAGCAGCCAAGCGCGTTCGAACACTGAAGCTTTCTTT.

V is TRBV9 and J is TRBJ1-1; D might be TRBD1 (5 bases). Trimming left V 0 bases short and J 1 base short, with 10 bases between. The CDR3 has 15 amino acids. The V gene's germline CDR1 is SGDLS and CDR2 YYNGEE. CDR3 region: CASSVGPGANTEAFF. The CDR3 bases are TGTGCCAGCAGCGTAGGTCCTGGGGCGAACACTGAAGCTTTCTTT.

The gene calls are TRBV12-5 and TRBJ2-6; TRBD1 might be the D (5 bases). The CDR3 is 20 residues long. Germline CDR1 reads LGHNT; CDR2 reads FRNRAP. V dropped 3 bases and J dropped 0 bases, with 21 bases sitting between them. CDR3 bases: TGTGCTAGTGGTTTTAGTAAGGGGCTTTTTTCCCGCTCTGGGGCCAACGTCCTGACTTTC. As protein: CASGFSKGLFSRSGANVLTF.

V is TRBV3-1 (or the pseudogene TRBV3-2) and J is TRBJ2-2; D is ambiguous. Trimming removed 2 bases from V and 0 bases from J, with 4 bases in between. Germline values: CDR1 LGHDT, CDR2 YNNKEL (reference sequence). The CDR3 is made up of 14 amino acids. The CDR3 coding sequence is TGTGCCAGCAGCCAACATCCGAACACCGGGGAGCTGTTTTTT. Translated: CASSQHPNTGELFF.

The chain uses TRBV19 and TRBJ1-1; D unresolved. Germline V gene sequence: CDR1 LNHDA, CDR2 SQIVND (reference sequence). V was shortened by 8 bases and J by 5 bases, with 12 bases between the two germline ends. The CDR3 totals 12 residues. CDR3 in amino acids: CASHGRLTEAFF. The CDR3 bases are TGTGCCAGTCACGGGAGACTGACTGAAGCTTTCTTT.

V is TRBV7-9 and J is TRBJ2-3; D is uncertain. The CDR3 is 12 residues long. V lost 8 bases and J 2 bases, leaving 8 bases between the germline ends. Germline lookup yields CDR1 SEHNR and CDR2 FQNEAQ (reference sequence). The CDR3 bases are TGTGCCAGCGCGCCCCCCACAGATACGCAGTATTTT. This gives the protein CASAPPTDTQYF.

The CDR3: CSVGEGSNYGYTF. The DNA for the CDR3 is TGCAGCGTTGGGGAGGGCTCTAACTATGGCTACACCTTC. The rearrangement uses TRBV29-1 and TRBJ1-2; no definite D call. Per the germline V gene, CDR1 is SQVTM and CDR2 is ANQGSEA. The CDR3 has 13 residues. Trimming removed 4 bases from V and 0 bases from J, with 9 bases in between. Full variable domain (missing parts from reference TRBV29-1 and TRBJ1-2): SAVISQKPSRDICQRGTSLTIQCQVDSQVTMMFWYRQQPGQSLTLIATANQGSEATYESGFVIDKFPISRPNLTFSTLTVSNMSPEDSSIYLCSVGEGSNYGYTFGSGTRLTVV.

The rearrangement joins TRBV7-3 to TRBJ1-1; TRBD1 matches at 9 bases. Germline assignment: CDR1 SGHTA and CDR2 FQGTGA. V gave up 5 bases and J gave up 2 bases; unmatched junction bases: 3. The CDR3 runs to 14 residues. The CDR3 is CASSQGQGNTEAFF. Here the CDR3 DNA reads TGTGCCAGCAGCCAGGGACAGGGAAACACTGAAGCTTTCTTT.

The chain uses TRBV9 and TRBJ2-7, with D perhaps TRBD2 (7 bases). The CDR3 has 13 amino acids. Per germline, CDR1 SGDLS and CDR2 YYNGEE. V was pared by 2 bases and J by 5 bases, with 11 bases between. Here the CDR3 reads CASSVGGLNEQYF. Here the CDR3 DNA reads TGTGCCAGCAGCGTCGGGGGGCTGAACGAGCAGTACTTC.